The source of this T cell receptor beta chain is a study of blood T cell repertoires in COVID-19 (dated by TCRdb to the early 2020s). Background for the entire study: Samples covering the acute and convalescent phases of COVID-19 were provided by collaborators in the United States, Italy and Spain. Where available, HLA class I and class II types were taken from metadata supplied by the sample provider and were not determined by assay-based typing. The samples were drawn from two sources: the first 160 participants of the ongoing ImmuneRACE study, and 1,200 or so subjects contributed by 6 global collaborators. The repertoires were released in a freely available public database intended as a resource for research on the immune response to SARS-CoV-2. A de-identified subject ID, COVID-19 status, age in years and sex were almost always included in the sample metadata. The dataset comprised deeply sampled blood TCRbeta repertoires from subjects exposed to, actively infected with, or recovered from COVID-19. The prospective study material was composed of cDNA or gDNA derived from T cells, B-cell-depleted T cells, or PBMCs. What the study reported, not specific to this receptor: How much clinical and demographic metadata was included differed by source and by participant, and the metadata was provided uncurated.

Participants in the prospective study were aged roughly 18 to 90 years, lived in more than 20 United States geographic areas, and enrolled through a virtual design. In the prospective study, cohorts were assigned on the basis of participant-reported clinical history obtained from a screening survey and a study questionnaire. For ImmuneRACE Cohort 3, a participant was defined as recovered based on two consecutive negative NP/OP PCR tests, clearance by a healthcare professional, or resolution of symptoms. In the prospective study, mobile phlebotomists collected whole blood, serum and a nasopharyngeal or oropharyngeal swab from each participant. Participants in the prospective study had the option to provide additional blood draws and questionnaires over a 2-month period. Before DNA extraction, blood samples from the prospective study were shipped at room temperature or frozen. The immunoSEQ Assay, a bias-controlled multiplex PCR, was used to amplify TCRbeta CDR3 regions from genomic DNA. Per the original workflow: The number of nucleated cells in each sample was estimated by amplification of reference gene primers within the assay. Sequence reads were collapsed and filtered to measure the absolute abundance of every unique TCRbeta CDR3 rearrangement. For each sample, productive Simpson clonality was calculated as the square root of Simpson's diversity index across productive rearrangements. TCRdb mirrors the immuneACCESS table, restricted to in-frame sequences. Some clones are absent from its copies; in checked studies, under half trace to an unresolved V gene, and the reason for the others is unknown. D and trimming were read from the DNA, whereas the V and J calls and clone size are those reported in that table. The sample records 150,000 to 200,000 clones, around 78% of which are singletons. 4% to 4.5% of the sample comes from the top ten.

V drops 0 bases and J drops 1 base, leaving 10 bases in between. The CDR3 runs 16 residues from the cysteine to the phenylalanine. The read is trimmed to its CDR3 DNA, 48 bases read in frame from base 1. Reading the germline V gene gives CDR1 KGHSH and CDR2 LQKENI. As for this clone: What this receptor recognizes is not known. Base-call qualities are not available, and no considerably larger clone is one nucleotide away.

This chain is built from TRBV18 and TRBJ1-5, with the D gene not clear enough to name. Source material: PBMCs or T cells enriched from blood (not recorded which). This clonotype was sampled from a woman aged 45-60 years who had recovered from COVID-19. The base sequence is TGTGCCAGCTCACCACCTATCGCGGGGAGCAATCAGCCCCAGCATTTT. It translates as CASSPPIAGSNQPQHF.